This T cell receptor beta chain was captured in a study of identical twins. The study, taken as a whole, reports: Alpha sequences out of frame and shared by twins had excess low generation probability. While abundant cord blood beta clonotypes carried fewer insertions, memory repertoires showed no such pattern. Partly confounded zero-insertion analyses could result from invariant MAIT and iNKT cells.

This clonotype occurred many times. What it recognizes is unknown. One entry per CDR3 protein, called by TCRdb with MiXCR from the 5' RACE reads. The sample comprises about 690,000 distinct CDR3 sequences, 6.1% of which are singletons, and under 2% rests with the top ten. In germline, CDR1 is MNHEY, CDR2 SMNVEV (reference sequence). The length of the CDR3 is 13 residues. V gave up 3 bases and J gave up 6 bases, with 8 bases separating them. J is TRBJ2-2 and V is TRBV27, with unresolved D. The sequence was collected from a young man in good health. The sample taken for sequencing was naive T cells sorted from blood. In nucleotides, the CDR3 is TGTGCCAGCAGTTTCATTGGTTCCGGGGAGCTGTTTTTT. Translated, it gives CASSFIGSGELFF.